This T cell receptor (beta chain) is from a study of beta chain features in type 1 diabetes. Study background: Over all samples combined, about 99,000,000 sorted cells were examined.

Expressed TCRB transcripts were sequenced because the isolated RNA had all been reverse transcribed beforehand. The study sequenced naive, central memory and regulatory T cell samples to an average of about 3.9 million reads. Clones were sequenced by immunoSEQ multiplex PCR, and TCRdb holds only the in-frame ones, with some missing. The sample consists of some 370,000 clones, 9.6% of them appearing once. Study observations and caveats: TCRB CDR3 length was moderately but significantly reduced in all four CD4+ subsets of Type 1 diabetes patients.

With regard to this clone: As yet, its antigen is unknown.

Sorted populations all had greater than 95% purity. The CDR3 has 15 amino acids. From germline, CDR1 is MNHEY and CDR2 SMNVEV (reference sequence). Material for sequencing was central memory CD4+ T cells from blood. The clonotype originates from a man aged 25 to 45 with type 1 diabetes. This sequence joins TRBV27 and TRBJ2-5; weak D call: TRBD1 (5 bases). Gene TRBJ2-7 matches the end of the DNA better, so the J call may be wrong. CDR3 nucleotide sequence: TGTGCCACCCGATTGGGGCTGTCAATTCCCTACGAGCAGTACTTC. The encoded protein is CATRLGLSIPYEQYF.